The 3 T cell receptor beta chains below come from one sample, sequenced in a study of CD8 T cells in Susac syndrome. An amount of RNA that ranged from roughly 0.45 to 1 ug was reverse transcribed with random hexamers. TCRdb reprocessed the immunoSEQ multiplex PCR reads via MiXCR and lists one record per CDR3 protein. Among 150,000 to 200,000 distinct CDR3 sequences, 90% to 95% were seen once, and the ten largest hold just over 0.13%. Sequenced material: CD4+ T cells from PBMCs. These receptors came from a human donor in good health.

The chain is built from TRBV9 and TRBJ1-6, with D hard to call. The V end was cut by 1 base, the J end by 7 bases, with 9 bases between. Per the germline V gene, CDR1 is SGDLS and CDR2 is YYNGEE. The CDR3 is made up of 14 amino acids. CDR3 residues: CASSVRGTNSPLHF. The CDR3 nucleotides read TGTGCCAGCAGCGTACGAGGTACAAATTCACCCCTCCACTTT.

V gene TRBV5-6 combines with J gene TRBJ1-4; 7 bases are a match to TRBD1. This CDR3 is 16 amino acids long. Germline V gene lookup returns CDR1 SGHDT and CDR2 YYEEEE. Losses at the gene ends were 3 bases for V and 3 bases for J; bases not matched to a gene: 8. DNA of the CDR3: TGTGCCAGCAGCTACACAGGGGAGAGGGCTAATGAAAAACTGTTTTTT. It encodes CASSYTGERANEKLFF.

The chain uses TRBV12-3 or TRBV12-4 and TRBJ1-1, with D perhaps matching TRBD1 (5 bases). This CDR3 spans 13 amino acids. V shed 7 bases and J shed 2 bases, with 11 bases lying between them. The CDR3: CASTLQVNTEAFF. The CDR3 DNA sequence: TGTGCCAGCACCTTACAGGTAAACACTGAAGCTTTCTTT.